Described below is a single TCR beta chain sequence and its context. This sample was included in a study of blood T cell repertoires in COVID-19. As for the study in general: Samples of COVID-19 (acute and convalescent) were obtained from the United States, Italy and Spain. In each case, the material was cDNA or gDNA derived from T cells, B-cell-depleted T cells, or PBMCs.

The authors' processing: Reference gene primer amplification gave estimated nucleated cell counts. The table came from immunoSEQ multiplex PCR; TCRdb's copy has only in-frame clones and leaves some out. V and J calls and clone size come straight from that table; D and trimming were deduced from the DNA. Of roughly 250,000 clones in the sample, approximately 89% are singletons; the top ten hold about 2.1%. The source material was peripheral blood. This clonotype originated in a woman between 50 and 59 years old with acute or convalescent COVID-19.

The DNA of the CDR3 is TGTGCCAGCAGTTTGTATGGGCAGGGGGCTTATCAGCCCCAGCATTTT. Its protein product is CASSLYGQGAYQPQHF. This rearrangement joins TRBV28 to TRBJ1-5; 8 bases are shared with TRBD1. The CDR3 length is 16 residues. V gave up 3 bases and J gave up 5 bases; unmatched junction bases: 9. CDR1 is MDHEN, CDR2 SYDVKM, per germline.